This passage covers 27 T cell receptor beta chains from one sample sequenced in a study of OX40 agonist ivuxolimab in advanced cancers. Method: immunoSEQ multiplex PCR; TCRdb's copy keeps in-frame clones and lacks some. The sample shows more than 80,000 clones, about 90% of them seen only once. Sequences were derived from CD4+ or CD8+ T cells sorted from blood, sampled in a trial of the OX40 agonist ivuxolimab. These receptors all come from an adult with an advanced solid tumor such as melanoma, head and neck, liver or kidney cancer.

The chain uses TRBV4-1 and TRBJ1-1; 7 bases are a match to TRBD1. V was pared by 1 base and J by 1 base, with 3 bases of the junction left unmatched. CDR1 and CDR2 (germline): MGHRA, YSYEKL. This CDR3 has 15 amino acids. The CDR3 region is CASSQVYRGNTEAFF. Written as DNA, the CDR3 is TGCGCCAGCAGCCAAGTTTACAGGGGGAACACTGAAGCTTTCTTT.

This sequence joins TRBV25-1 and TRBJ2-1; 10 nucleotides align to TRBD1. CDR1 and CDR2 from the germline V gene are MGHDK and SYGVNS. This CDR3 region has 16 residues. With 6 bases clipped from V and 4 bases from J, the junction kept 9 bases outside the gene matches. CDR3 protein: CASSELPGQGYNEQFF. CDR3 bases: TGTGCCAGCAGCGAACTTCCGGGACAGGGGTACAATGAGCAGTTCTTC. Supplemented by reference TRBV25-1 and TRBJ2-1, the full variable domain reads EADIYQTPRYLVIGTGKKITLECSQTMGHDKMYWYQQDPGMELHLIHYSYGVNSTEKGDLSSESTVSRIRTEHFPLTLESARPSHTSQYLCASSELPGQGYNEQFFGPGTRLTVL.

The rearrangement links TRBV6-5 to TRBJ1-6; no clear D gene. In germline, CDR1 is MNHEY, CDR2 SVGAGI. The CDR3 length is 13 residues. V was clipped by 2 bases and J by 5 bases, with 4 bases between them. This CDR3 reads CASSYLDNSPLHF. Written as DNA, the CDR3 is TGTGCCAGCAGTTACCTCGATAATTCACCCCTCCACTTT.

The genes are TRBV23-1 and TRBJ1-5; 8 nucleotides line up with TRBD1. TRBV23-1 is treated as an ORF (open reading frame) with a function not yet certain. The trim removed 6 bases at V and 6 bases at J, leaving 4 bases unmatched. This CDR3 has 13 residues. CDR3 nucleotides: TGCGCCAGCAGGAGGACAGGGCTTCAGCCCCAGCATTTT. Translating it yields CASRRTGLQPQHF.

This chain links TRBV28 with TRBJ2-7; D is unclear. V dropped 4 bases and J dropped 0 bases, with 13 bases sitting between them. The germline V gene encodes CDR1 MDHEN and CDR2 SYDVKM. This CDR3 has 15 residues. The CDR3 nucleotides are TGTGCCAGCAGTTCGTATACGGAGAGCTCCTACGAGCAGTACTTC. It translates to CASSSYTESSYEQYF.

This clone showed up just a few times. The chain employs TRBV6-6 and TRBJ2-1, with D hard to call. The germline gives CDR1 MNHNY, CDR2 SVGAGI (reference sequence). CDR3 length: 13 amino acids. The V end lost 6 bases, the J end lost 7 bases, and 13 bases lay between the germline ends. The DNA of the CDR3 is TGTGCCAGCAGGTACCTCCAGGAGAATGAGCAGTTCTTC. Protein sequence: CASRYLQENEQFF.

V and J are TRBV2 and TRBJ1-5; 10 nucleotides agree with TRBD1. The CDR3 has 16 amino acids. V lost 6 bases, J lost 0 bases, and 5 bases stayed unmatched. The germline V gene has CDR1 SNHLY and CDR2 FYNNEI. DNA of the CDR3: TGTGCCAGCAGATACCGGGACAGGGGTAGCAATCAGCCCCAGCATTTT. Protein sequence: CASRYRDRGSNQPQHF.

The chain couples TRBV4-1 to TRBJ2-1; 9 nucleotides align to TRBD1. CDR1 MGHRA and CDR2 YSYEKL come from the germline V gene. The CDR3 covers 17 residues. Trimming took 5 bases from V and 0 from J; bases not matched to a gene: 8. The CDR3 DNA follows: TGCGCCAGCAGCAGCACGCCGGGACAGGGCTCCTACAATGAGCAGTTCTTC. Protein product: CASSSTPGQGSYNEQFF.

The table lists this clone with a few counts. This chain joins TRBV28 and TRBJ1-5; D is unclear. The CDR3 sequence is 15 residues long. The V gene lost 3 bases and the J gene lost 2 bases, with 11 bases spanning the gap. Germline CDR1 MDHEN, CDR2 SYDVKM. The chain's CDR3 is CASSFWQRGNQPQHF. The CDR3 coding sequence is TGTGCCAGCAGTTTCTGGCAACGGGGCAATCAGCCCCAGCATTTT.

Concerning this clone: Other nucleotide sequences from this sample produce the same CDR3. The chain is built from TRBV18 and TRBJ2-3; no clear D gene. CDR1 is KGHSH, CDR2 LQKENI, per germline. Trimming stripped 2 bases from V and 5 bases from J, with 2 bases between. This CDR3 spans 11 amino acids. CDR3 sequence: CASSPLDTQYF. DNA of the CDR3: TGTGCCAGCTCACCATTAGATACGCAGTATTTT.

This chain connects TRBV28 to TRBJ1-5; D is undetermined. Germline V gene lookup returns CDR1 MDHEN and CDR2 SYDVKM. Trimming removed 4 bases at V and 2 bases at J, with 12 bases between. The CDR3 contains 15 residues. CDR3 bases: TGTGCCAGCAGTTCGGAGGTATATGGCAATCAGCCCCAGCATTTT. Its protein is CASSSEVYGNQPQHF.

With regard to this clone: A read error may account for a junction end that differs from germline. The chain recombines TRBV2 with TRBJ1-1; D is unclear. Per germline, CDR1 SNHLY and CDR2 FYNNEI. CDR3 length equals 12 residues. The CDR3 coding sequence is TGTGCCAGCAGCGAAGATTACACTGAAGCTTTCTTT. Translation gives CASSEDYTEAFF.

The chain employs TRBV11-2 and TRBJ2-1; 8 bases are a match to TRBD2. The germline gives CDR1 SGHAT, CDR2 FQNNGV. The V segment lost 2 bases and the J segment 4 bases; nucleotides outside the gene matches: 7. This CDR3 region has 16 residues. CDR3 residues: CASSLRGAGVYNEQFF. CDR3 DNA sequence: TGTGCCAGCAGCTTACGCGGAGCGGGGGTGTACAATGAGCAGTTCTTC.

The chain links TRBV30 to TRBJ2-1, with unresolved D. This CDR3 has 12 amino acids. With 3 bases removed from V and 10 bases from J, the gap between germline ends came to 13 bases. CDR1 GTSNPN and CDR2 SVGIG come from the germline V gene (reference sequence). The chain's CDR3 is CAWSHGGGEQFF. Written as DNA, the CDR3 is TGTGCCTGGAGCCACGGCGGCGGCGAGCAGTTCTTC. Filled out from reference TRBV30 and TRBJ2-1, the complete variable domain reads SQTIHQWPATLVQPVGSPLSLECTVEGTSNPNLYWYRQAAGRGLQLLFYSVGIGQISSEVPQNLSASRPQDRQFILSSKKLLLSDSGFYLCAWSHGGGEQFFGPGTRLTVL.

The chain has TRBV28 and TRBJ2-7, with TRBD2 identical over 11 bases. V was clipped by 6 bases and J by 3 bases; unmatched bases: 13. Looked up from germline, CDR1 is MDHEN and CDR2 is SYDVKM. The CDR3 has 17 residues. CDR3 region: CASSQSLLAGDHYEQYF. CDR3 nucleotide sequence: TGTGCCAGCAGCCAAAGCCTACTAGCGGGGGACCACTACGAGCAGTACTTC.

The chain carries TRBV7-6 and TRBJ2-1; D gene uncertain. The germline V gene encodes CDR1 SGHVS and CDR2 FNYEAQ. The CDR3 extends over 13 amino acids. V lost 5 bases, J lost 2 bases, and 7 bases lay in between. CDR3 coding DNA: TGTGCCAGCAGCCCCGGGCCCTACAATGAGCAGTTCTTC. Translating it yields CASSPGPYNEQFF.

The V and J genes are TRBV4-2 and TRBJ1-6; D not certain. CDR1 is LGHNA and CDR2 is YNFKEQ in the germline V gene. Between the trimmed V and J ends, which lost 3 bases and 11 bases, there was a span of 14 bases. The CDR3 covers 14 residues. Here the CDR3 reads CASSQDPGYPPLHF. The CDR3 DNA follows: TGTGCCAGCAGCCAGGACCCGGGATACCCACCCCTCCACTTT.

V usage is TRBV28 and J usage is TRBJ1-4; D perhaps matches TRBD1 (5 bases). V lost 6 bases and J lost 4, with 12 bases in between. CDR3 length: 14 residues. Germline V gene sequence: CDR1 MDHEN, CDR2 SYDVKM. In DNA form, the CDR3 reads TGTGCCAGCAGCATGGACGGACATAATGAAAAACTGTTTTTT. Translation: CASSMDGHNEKLFF.

The chain recombines TRBV4-1 with TRBJ2-7, with TRBD2 matching over 12 bases. The CDR3 is 15 residues long. The germline V gene encodes CDR1 MGHRA and CDR2 YSYEKL. Germline trimming cut 5 bases from V and 3 bases from J; bases unmatched to any gene: 5. CDR3 amino acids: CASSRRTSGNYEQYV. The CDR3 DNA reads as TGCGCCAGCAGCAGACGGACTAGCGGGAACTACGAGCAGTACGTC.

This chain connects TRBV6-6 to TRBJ2-5; 8 positions match TRBD1. From germline, CDR1 is MNHNY and CDR2 SVGAGI (reference sequence). Losses at the gene ends were 2 bases for V and 2 bases for J; bases not matched to a gene: 7. This CDR3 is built from 16 residues. CDR3: CASSYPEDREQETQYF. CDR3 coding DNA: TGTGCCAGCAGTTACCCAGAGGACAGGGAACAAGAGACCCAGTACTTC.

V is TRBV7-2 and J is TRBJ2-4; D gene unclear. Germline CDR1 is SGHTA and CDR2 is FQGNSA. Between the trimmed V and J ends, which lost 1 base and 6 bases, there was a span of 16 bases. The CDR3 extends over 16 amino acids. CDR3 region: CASSLGATPLLNIQYF. CDR3 DNA: TGTGCCAGCAGCTTAGGAGCGACTCCCCTCTTAAACATTCAGTACTTC.

The rearrangement links TRBV10-3 to TRBJ2-1, with 10 bases that match TRBD2. V lost 10 bases to trimming and J lost 9 bases; unmatched junction nucleotides: 18. Germline V lookup: CDR1 ENHRY, CDR2 SYGVKD. The CDR3 runs to 16 residues. In DNA, the CDR3 is TGTGCCACCGAATTTACTAGCGGGGCCCGGCGCACTGAGCAGTTCTTC. Protein: CATEFTSGARRTEQFF.

The chain recombines TRBV27 with TRBJ1-2, with 10 bases identical to TRBD1. J gave up 3 bases and V 3 bases, and 1 base lay outside the gene matches. Germline V CDR1 and CDR2: MNHEY, SMNVEV (reference sequence). The CDR3 is 14 residues long. CDR3 loop: CASSLDRGYYGYTF. As DNA, the CDR3 is TGTGCCAGCAGTTTGGACAGGGGGTACTATGGCTACACCTTC.

The chain combines TRBV29-1 with TRBJ1-1, with D possibly TRBD1 on 6 matching bases. The CDR3 length is 14 residues. Looked up from germline, CDR1 is SQVTM and CDR2 is ANQGSEA. With 4 bases removed from V and 0 bases from J, the gap between germline ends came to 12 bases. In DNA form, the CDR3 reads TGCAGCGTTGCGGGGGCACGGGTGAACACTGAAGCTTTCTTT. This gives the protein CSVAGARVNTEAFF.

The genes are TRBV28 and TRBJ1-5; 7 bases align to TRBD1. Germline V gives CDR1 MDHEN, CDR2 SYDVKM. The CDR3 is made up of 14 amino acids. V lost 7 bases and J lost 3; bases outside the gene matches: 6. CDR3 in amino acids: CASKRTGYNQPQHF. In DNA, the CDR3 is TGTGCCAGCAAAAGGACAGGCTACAATCAGCCCCAGCATTTT.

J is TRBJ1-2 and V is TRBV7-6; D unclear. This CDR3 is built from 18 residues. V was shortened by 1 base and J by 1 base, with 19 bases between the two germline ends. In germline, CDR1 is SGHVS, CDR2 FNYEAQ. The CDR3 region is CASSLEIAAVSVNYGYTF. The CDR3 DNA sequence: TGTGCCAGCAGCTTAGAAATCGCGGCGGTCTCAGTTAACTATGGCTACACCTTC.

In its sample, this clone was seen a few times. CDR3: CASSFEGAKVYGYTF. The DNA for the CDR3 is TGTGCCAGCAGTTTTGAGGGGGCGAAGGTCTATGGCTACACCTTC. The V and J genes are TRBV28 and TRBJ1-2, with 7 bases aligning to TRBD1. The CDR3 runs to 15 residues. The V and J ends lost 3 bases and 4 bases, in that order; junction bases with no gene match: 8. Germline V CDR1 and CDR2: MDHEN, SYDVKM.